Shown below are 3 T cell receptor beta chains from a single sample sequenced in a study of tumor-infiltrating lymphocytes in primary liver carcinoma. Each 20-30 mg portion of unsorted bulk tissue served as the source for co-extraction of RNA and DNA. Reverse transcription of approximately 0.55 ug total RNA with a constant-region primer produced TCR beta cDNA. Slightly modified ARM-PCR, run as three nested multiplex PCR rounds, produced the TCR beta libraries. TRBV1-TRBV30 forward and Cbeta reverse primers drove the first two approximately 10-cycle rounds. TCRdb re-called the multiplex PCR reads with MiXCR, one entry per CDR3 protein. This sample yields 50,000 to 65,000 distinct CDR3 sequences, of which roughly two thirds are seen a single time; approximately 41% belongs to the top ten. Sequenced sample: liver tumor tissue from sampling region 4. Stated subset: tumor region T4, right-lateral pole. Receptor source: a man in his forties with primary liver carcinoma and hepatitis B virus infection.

This clonotype was seen a few times. The rearrangement joins TRBV6-1 to TRBJ1-5; D unclear. Germline V lookup: CDR1 MNHNS, CDR2 SASEGT. V gave up 4 bases and J gave up 1 base, with 11 bases separating them. This CDR3 region has 15 residues. CDR3 bases: TGTGCCAGCAGTGCCTCTATAGGGAGCAATCAGCCCCAGCATTTT. This gives the protein CASSASIGSNQPQHF.

The V and J genes are TRBV29-1 and TRBJ2-1; 7 bases fit TRBD2. J lost 4 bases, V lost 3 bases, and 9 bases had no gene match. The CDR3 is 15 amino acids. Germline lookup yields CDR1 SQVTM and CDR2 ANQGSEA. The CDR3 is CSVDVSWGGYNEQFF. As DNA, the CDR3 is TGCAGCGTTGATGTGAGTTGGGGGGGATACAATGAGCAGTTCTTC.

Comment on this clonotype: The junction and the germline gene differ at one end; a read error may be behind it. J is TRBJ1-2 and V is TRBV7-9, with TRBD1 matching over 8 bases. This CDR3 spans 14 amino acids. Per the germline V gene, CDR1 is SEHNR and CDR2 is FQNEAQ (reference sequence). This CDR3 is CVSSLVGQGYGYTF. CDR3 DNA: TGTGTCAGCAGCTTAGTAGGACAGGGCTATGGGTACACCTTC.